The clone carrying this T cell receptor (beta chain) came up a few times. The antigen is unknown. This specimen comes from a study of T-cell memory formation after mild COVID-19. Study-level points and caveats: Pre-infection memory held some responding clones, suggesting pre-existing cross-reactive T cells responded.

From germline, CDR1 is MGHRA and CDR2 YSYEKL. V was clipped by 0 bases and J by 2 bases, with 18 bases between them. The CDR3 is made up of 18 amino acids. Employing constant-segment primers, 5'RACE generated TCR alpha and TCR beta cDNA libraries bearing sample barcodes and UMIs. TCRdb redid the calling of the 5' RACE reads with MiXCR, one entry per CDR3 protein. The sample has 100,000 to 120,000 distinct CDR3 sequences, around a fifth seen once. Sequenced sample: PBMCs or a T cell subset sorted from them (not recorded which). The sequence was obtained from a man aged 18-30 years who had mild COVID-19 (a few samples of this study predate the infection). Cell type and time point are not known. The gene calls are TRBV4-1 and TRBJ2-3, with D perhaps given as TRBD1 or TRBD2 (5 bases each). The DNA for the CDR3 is TGCGCCAGCAGCCAAGATAGGGGCCTCGGACTCTACACAGATACGCAGTATTTT. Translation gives CASSQDRGLGLYTDTQYF.